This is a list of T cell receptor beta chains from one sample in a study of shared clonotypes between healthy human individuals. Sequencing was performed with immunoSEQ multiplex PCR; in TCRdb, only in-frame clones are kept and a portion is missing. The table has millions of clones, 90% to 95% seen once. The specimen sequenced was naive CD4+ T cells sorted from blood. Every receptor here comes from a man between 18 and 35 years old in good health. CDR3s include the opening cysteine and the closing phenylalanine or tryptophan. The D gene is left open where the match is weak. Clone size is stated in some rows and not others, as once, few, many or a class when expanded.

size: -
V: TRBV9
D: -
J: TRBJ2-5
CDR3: CASSVEVSGGVQETQYF
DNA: TGTGCCAGCAGCGTAGAGGTTAGCGGAGGAGTCCAAGAGACCCAGTACTTC

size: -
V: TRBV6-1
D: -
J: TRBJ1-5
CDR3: CASSENRGSNQPQHF
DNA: TGTGCCAGCAGTGAAAATAGGGGTAGCAATCAGCCCCAGCATTTT

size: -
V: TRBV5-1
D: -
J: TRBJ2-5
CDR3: CASSHSGGAGETQYF
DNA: TGCGCCAGCTCTCACTCTGGAGGGGCGGGGGAGACCCAGTACTTC

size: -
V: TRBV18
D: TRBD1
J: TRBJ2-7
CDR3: CASSPSGTGLGYEQYF
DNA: TGTGCCAGCTCACCCAGTGGGACAGGGTTAGGCTACGAGCAGTACTTC

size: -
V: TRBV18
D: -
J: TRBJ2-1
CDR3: CASTQLPGESYNEQFF
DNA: TGTGCCAGCACCCAATTGCCAGGGGAGTCCTACAATGAGCAGTTCTTC

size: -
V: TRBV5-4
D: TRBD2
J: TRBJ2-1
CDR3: CASSSEGLAGEKEQFF
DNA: TGTGCCAGCAGTTCAGAGGGACTAGCGGGAGAGAAGGAGCAGTTCTTC

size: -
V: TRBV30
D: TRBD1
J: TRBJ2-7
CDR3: CAWSLRQGKTYEQYF
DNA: TGTGCCTGGAGCTTACGACAGGGGAAGACTTACGAGCAGTACTTC

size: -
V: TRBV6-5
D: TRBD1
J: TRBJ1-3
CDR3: CASSGDRAGNTIYF
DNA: TGTGCCAGCAGTGGCGACAGGGCTGGAAACACCATATATTTT

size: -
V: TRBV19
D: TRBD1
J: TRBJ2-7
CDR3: CASKGTATYEQYF
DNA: TGTGCCAGTAAGGGGACAGCGACCTACGAGCAGTACTTC

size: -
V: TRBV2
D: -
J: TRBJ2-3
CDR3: CASSPFRTDTQYF
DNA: TGTGCCAGCAGTCCCTTCAGAACAGATACGCAGTATTTT

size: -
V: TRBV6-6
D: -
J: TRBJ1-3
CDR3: CASSYMQGGTIYF
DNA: TGTGCCAGCAGTTACATGCAGGGAGGGACCATATATTTT

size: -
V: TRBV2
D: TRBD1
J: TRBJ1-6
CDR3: CASILTGGDYSPLHF
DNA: TGTGCCAGCATATTAACAGGGGGCGATTATTCACCCCTCCACTTT

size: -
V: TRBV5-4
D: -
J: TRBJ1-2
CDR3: CASSVGQGLPAYGYTF
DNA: TGTGCCAGCAGCGTGGGGCAGGGGTTGCCTGCCTATGGCTACACCTTC

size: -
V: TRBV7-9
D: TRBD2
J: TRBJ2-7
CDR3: CASSLAGVRAYEQYF
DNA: TGTGCCAGCAGCTTGGCGGGGGTGCGGGCCTACGAGCAGTACTTC

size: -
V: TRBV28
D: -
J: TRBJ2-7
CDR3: CASSRQPFEQYF
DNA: TGTGCCAGCAGTCGACAGCCCTTCGAGCAGTACTTC

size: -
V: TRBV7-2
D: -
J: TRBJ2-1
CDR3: CASSSGSRQFF
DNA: TGTGCCAGCAGCTCGGGATCTCGGCAGTTCTTC

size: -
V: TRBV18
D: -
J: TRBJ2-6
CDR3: CASSLTGPGANVLTF
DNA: TGTGCCAGCTCATTAACAGGGCCTGGGGCCAACGTCCTGACTTTC

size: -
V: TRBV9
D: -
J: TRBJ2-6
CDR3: CASSVERDSGANVLTF
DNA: TGTGCCAGCAGCGTAGAAAGGGACTCTGGGGCCAACGTCCTGACTTTC

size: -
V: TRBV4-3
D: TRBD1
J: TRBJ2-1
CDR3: CASSQEGQGPYNEQFF
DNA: TGCGCCAGCAGCCAAGAGGGACAGGGTCCGTACAATGAGCAGTTCTTC

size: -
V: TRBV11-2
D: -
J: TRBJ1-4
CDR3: CASSFRGANEKLFF
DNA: TGTGCCAGCAGCTTCAGGGGAGCTAATGAAAAACTGTTTTTT

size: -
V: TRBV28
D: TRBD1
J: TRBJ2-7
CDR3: CASSSAGQGAYEQYF
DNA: TGTGCCAGCAGTTCCGCGGGACAGGGGGCTTACGAGCAGTACTTC

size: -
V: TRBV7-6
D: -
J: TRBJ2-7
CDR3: CASSPEGYEQYF
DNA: TGTGCCAGCAGCCCGGAGGGATACGAGCAGTACTTC

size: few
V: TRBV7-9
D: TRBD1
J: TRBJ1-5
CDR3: CASSPDRADQPQHF
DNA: TGTGCCAGCAGCCCGGACAGGGCTGATCAGCCCCAGCATTTT

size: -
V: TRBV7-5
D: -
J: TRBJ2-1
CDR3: CARSATAGSHSSYNEQFF
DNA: TGTGCCAGAAGCGCTACCGCGGGGTCCCACAGCTCCTACAATGAGCAGTTCTTC

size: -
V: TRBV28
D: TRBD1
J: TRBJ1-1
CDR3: CASTSGQGAGKAFF
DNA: TGTGCCAGCACCTCAGGACAGGGGGCGGGAAAAGCTTTCTTT

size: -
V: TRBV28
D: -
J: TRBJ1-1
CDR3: CASSVQGETEAFF
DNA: TGTGCCAGCAGCGTACAGGGTGAGACTGAAGCTTTCTTT

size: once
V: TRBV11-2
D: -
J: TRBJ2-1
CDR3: CASSLDGGGQFF
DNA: TGTGCCAGCAGCTTAGATGGGGGCGGGCAGTTCTTC

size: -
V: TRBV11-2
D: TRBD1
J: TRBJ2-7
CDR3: CASSLVPGTGDYEQYF
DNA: TGTGCCAGCAGCTTAGTCCCTGGGACAGGCGACTACGAGCAGTACTTC

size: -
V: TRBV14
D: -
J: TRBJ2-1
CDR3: CASSQDRGAEQFF
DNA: TGTGCCAGCAGCCAAGATAGAGGGGCGGAGCAGTTCTTC

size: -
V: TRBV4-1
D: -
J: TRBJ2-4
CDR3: CASSQGGGGRTKNIQYF
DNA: TGCGCCAGCAGCCAAGGGGGAGGGGGGCGGACCAAAAACATTCAGTACTTC

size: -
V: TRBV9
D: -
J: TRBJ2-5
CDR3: CASSVGWNQETQYF
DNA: TGTGCCAGCAGCGTAGGGTGGAACCAAGAGACCCAGTACTTC

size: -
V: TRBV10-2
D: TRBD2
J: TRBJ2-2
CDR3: CASSEASGNVGELFF
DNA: TGCGCCAGCAGTGAGGCTAGCGGGAATGTCGGGGAGCTGTTTTTT

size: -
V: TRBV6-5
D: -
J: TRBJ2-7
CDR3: CASSSNPYEQYF
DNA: TGTGCCAGCAGTTCCAATCCCTACGAGCAGTACTTC

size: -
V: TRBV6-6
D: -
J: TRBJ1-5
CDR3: CASSYRGNQPQHF
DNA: TGTGCCAGCAGTTACCGGGGGAATCAGCCCCAGCATTTT

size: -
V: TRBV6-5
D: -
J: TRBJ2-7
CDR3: CASSFGTRQYF
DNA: TGTGCCAGCAGTTTCGGAACGAGGCAGTACTTC

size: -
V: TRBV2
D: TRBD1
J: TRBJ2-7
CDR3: CASTLHRDSEQYF
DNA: TGTGCCAGCACCTTACACCGGGACAGCGAGCAGTACTTC

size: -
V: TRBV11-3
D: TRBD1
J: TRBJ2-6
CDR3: CASTQGQATPNVLTF
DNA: TGTGCCAGCACTCAAGGACAGGCCACCCCGAACGTCCTGACTTTC

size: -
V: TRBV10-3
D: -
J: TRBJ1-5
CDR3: CAISESLSLSNQPQHF
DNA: TGTGCCATCAGTGAGTCTCTTTCCCTTAGCAATCAGCCCCAGCATTTT

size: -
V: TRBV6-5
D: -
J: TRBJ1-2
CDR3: CASSYSIQDYGYTF
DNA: TGTGCCAGCAGTTACTCGATTCAGGACTATGGCTACACCTTC

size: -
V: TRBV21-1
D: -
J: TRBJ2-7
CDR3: CASSTPWDYEQYF
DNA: TGTGCCAGCTCGACACCTTGGGACTACGAGCAGTACTTC

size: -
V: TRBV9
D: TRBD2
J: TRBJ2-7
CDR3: CASSSSASGRKSEQYF
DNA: TGTGCCAGCAGCTCCTCGGCTAGCGGGAGAAAGTCCGAGCAGTACTTC

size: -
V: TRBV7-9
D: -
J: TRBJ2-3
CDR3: CASSLGRVYSTDTQYF
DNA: TGTGCCAGCAGCTTAGGCAGGGTTTATAGCACAGATACGCAGTATTTT

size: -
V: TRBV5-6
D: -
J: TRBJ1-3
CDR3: CASSPSQGNTIYF
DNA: TGTGCCAGCAGCCCGTCACAGGGAAACACCATATATTTT

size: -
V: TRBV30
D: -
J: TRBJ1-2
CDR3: CAWSVQRVIYGYTF
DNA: TGTGCCTGGAGTGTACAGCGCGTTATCTATGGCTACACCTTC

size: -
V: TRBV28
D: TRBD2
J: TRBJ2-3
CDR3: CASSLAGGPLDTQYF
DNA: TGTGCCAGCAGTTTAGCGGGGGGGCCTCTAGATACGCAGTATTTT

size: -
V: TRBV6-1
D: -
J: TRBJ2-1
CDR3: CASSAGYNEQFF
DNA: TGTGCCAGCAGTGCGGGGTACAATGAGCAGTTCTTC

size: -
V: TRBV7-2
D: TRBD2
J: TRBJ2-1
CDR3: CASSQGLAGIYNEQFF
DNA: TGTGCCAGCAGCCAGGGACTAGCGGGAATCTACAATGAGCAGTTCTTC

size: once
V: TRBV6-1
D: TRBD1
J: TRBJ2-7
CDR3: CASLVGQAPYEQYF
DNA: TGTGCCAGCCTAGTGGGACAGGCACCCTACGAGCAGTACTTC

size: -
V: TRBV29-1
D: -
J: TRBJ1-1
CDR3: CSVGSGMNTEAFF
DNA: TGCAGCGTTGGGTCGGGCATGAACACTGAAGCTTTCTTT